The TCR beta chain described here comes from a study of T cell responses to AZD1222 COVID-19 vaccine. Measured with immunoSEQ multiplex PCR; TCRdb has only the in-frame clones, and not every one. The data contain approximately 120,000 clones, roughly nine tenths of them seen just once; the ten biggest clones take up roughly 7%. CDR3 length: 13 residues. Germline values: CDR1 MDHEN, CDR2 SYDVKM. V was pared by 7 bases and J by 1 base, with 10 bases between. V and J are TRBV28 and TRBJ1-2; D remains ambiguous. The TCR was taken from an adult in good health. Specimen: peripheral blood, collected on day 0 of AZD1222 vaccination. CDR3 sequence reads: CASIKGDNYGYTF. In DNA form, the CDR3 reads TGTGCCAGCATCAAGGGTGATAACTATGGCTACACCTTC.